This TCR beta chain emerged from a study of T cells after somatic rescue of genetic block. Measured with immunoSEQ multiplex PCR; TCRdb has only the in-frame clones, and not every one. The table records 70,000 to 85,000 clones, roughly 90% of them present only once. The CDR3 extends over 14 amino acids. The V end lost 6 bases, the J end lost 3 bases, and 12 bases lay between the germline ends. The germline V gene encodes CDR1 MNHNS and CDR2 SASEGT. Sequenced: peripheral blood mononuclear cells (PBMCs). The sequence came from a young man. V gene TRBV6-1 combines with J gene TRBJ1-5; maybe TRBD1 (5 bases). The CDR3 nucleotides are TGTGCCAGCAGACCAGGGTGGGACAATCAGCCCCAGCATTTT. It specifies CASRPGWDNQPQHF.